The clone carrying this T cell receptor (beta chain) showed up just a few times. These data come from a study of regulatory T cells in long-lasting Graves disease. Researchers made TCR beta libraries by using iRepertoire HTBI primers and running Arm-PCR on CDR3 regions. TCRdb used MiXCR to reprocess the multiplex PCR reads, holding one entry per CDR3 protein. This table holds roughly 560,000 distinct CDR3 sequences, 12% found once. Germline assignment: CDR1 SGHDT and CDR2 YYEEEE. The germline V and J ends were trimmed by 0 bases and 3 bases, with 9 bases remaining between them. This CDR3 is 14 amino acids long. Time point indicated: newly diagnosed GD, antithyroid drugs for less than 3 months. PBMC-extracted RNA yielded the TCR library. This sample was shared with a second study, whose subject was T cells in Graves' hyperthyroidism and ophthalmopathy.

Sequenced here: peripheral blood mononuclear cells (PBMCs), sampled at new diagnosis, from a patient treated with antithyroid drugs. This receptor was taken from a woman aged 25 to 45 with Graves disease. The genes are TRBV5-6 and TRBJ1-1, with D hard to call. The CDR3 is CASSLGAADTEAFF. The CDR3 nucleotides are TGTGCCAGCAGCTTGGGGGCAGCGGACACTGAAGCTTTCTTT. Using reference TRBV5-6 and TRBJ1-1 for the parts outside the CDR3, the full variable domain is DAGVTQSPTHLIKTRGQQVTLRCSPKSGHDTVSWYQQALGQGPQFIFQYYEEEERQRGNFPDRFSGHQFPNYSSELNVNALLLGDSALYLCASSLGAADTEAFFGQGTRLTVV.